The 14 T cell receptor beta chains reported below all come from one sample, sequenced in a study of sequential checkpoint blockade in melanoma. Some clones are missing from TCRdb's copy, which holds only in-frame ones; the method was immunoSEQ multiplex PCR. Of 9,500 to 11,000 clones in the sample, roughly three fifths were seen once. Stated treatment: randomized to nivolumab then ipilimumab (arm A) or the reverse (arm B). Material: CD8+ T cells sorted from blood (inferred from file names), obtained from a patient given nivolumab and ipilimumab in sequence. These TCRs come from a human donor with melanoma.

In this sample, this clone turned up a few times. This chain joins TRBV29-1 and TRBJ1-1; maybe TRBD1 (6 bases). V gave up 5 bases and J gave up 0 bases, with 10 bases separating them. From germline, CDR1 is SQVTM and CDR2 ANQGSEA. The length of the CDR3 is 13 residues. The CDR3 here is CSVYTGLNTEAFF. In DNA, the CDR3 is TGCAGCGTTTACACAGGGCTGAACACTGAAGCTTTCTTT. Together with reference TRBV29-1 and TRBJ1-1, the CDR3 gives the full variable domain: SAVISQKPSRDICQRGTSLTIQCQVDSQVTMMFWYRQQPGQSLTLIATANQGSEATYESGFVIDKFPISRPNLTFSTLTVSNMSPEDSSIYLCSVYTGLNTEAFFGQGTRLTVV.

The genes are TRBV6-5 and TRBJ2-3; 9 bases are shared with TRBD1. Trimming cost V 5 bases and J 3 bases; bases outside gene matches: 3. This CDR3 is built from 14 residues. From germline, CDR1 is MNHEY and CDR2 SVGAGI. CDR3 DNA: TGTGCCAGCAGTCCCGGACAGGGGACAGATACGCAGTATTTT. Amino acid sequence: CASSPGQGTDTQYF.

CDR3 sequence (DNA): TGCGCCAGCAGCCAAGATCCGGGTTTAACCTACAATGAGCAGTTCTTC. It is translated as CASSQDPGLTYNEQFF. The genes are TRBV4-3 and TRBJ2-1; unclear D gene. This CDR3 spans 16 amino acids. Germline CDR1 and CDR2: LGHNA and YSLEER. The V gene lost 0 bases and the J gene lost 2 bases, with 11 bases spanning the gap.

The gene calls are TRBV29-1 and TRBJ2-7; 8 bases are shared with TRBD1. The CDR3 covers 13 residues. From germline, CDR1 is SQVTM and CDR2 ANQGSEA. V was clipped by 5 bases and J by 1 base; unmatched bases: 4. CDR3 sequence reads: CSVLTGESYEQYF. CDR3 in DNA: TGCAGCGTTTTGACAGGGGAGTCCTACGAGCAGTACTTC.

This clone has only a few counts. The gene calls are TRBV27 and TRBJ2-7, with 9 bases that match TRBD2. The trim removed 3 bases at V and 7 bases at J, leaving 7 bases unmatched. CDR1 and CDR2 from the germline V gene are MNHEY and SMNVEV (reference sequence). The CDR3 has 14 residues. The CDR3 nucleotides are TGTGCCAGCAGTTTGCGGGGGGGGGCTGTAGAGCAGTACTTC. It yields the protein CASSLRGGAVEQYF.

The sample holds a few counts of this clone. The chain joins TRBV27 to TRBJ1-2, with a tentative D call TRBD1 (6 bases). CDR3 length: 14 amino acids. CDR1 and CDR2 (germline): MNHEY, SMNVEV (reference sequence). V shed 4 bases and J shed 5 bases, with 14 bases lying between them. The CDR3 bases are TGTGCCAGCAGTTCCCAAAATACAGGGTATGGCTACACCTTC. Its protein product is CASSSQNTGYGYTF.

The chain uses TRBV7-6 and TRBJ1-3; possible D gene TRBD1, 5 bases. Trimming left V 1 base short and J 2 bases short, with 15 bases between. The germline CDR1 and CDR2 sequences are SGHVS and FNYEAQ. CDR3 length: 17 residues. CDR3 residues: CASSLDWTPRTGNTIYF. DNA for the CDR3: TGTGCCAGCAGCTTAGATTGGACACCGAGGACTGGAAACACCATATATTTT.

The rearrangement links TRBV7-6 to TRBJ2-5; unclear D gene. The germline V gene has CDR1 SGHVS and CDR2 FNYEAQ. V was pared by 0 bases and J by 2 bases, with 13 bases between. The CDR3 is made up of 16 amino acids. The CDR3 here is CASSLAELLVQETQYF. The CDR3 nucleotides are TGTGCCAGCAGCTTAGCTGAATTGTTAGTTCAAGAGACCCAGTACTTC.

V usage is TRBV18 and J usage is TRBJ2-7; 7 bases line up with TRBD2. V shed 6 bases, J shed 3 bases, and the junction held 8 bases outside the gene matches. The V gene's germline CDR1 is KGHSH and CDR2 LQKENI. CDR3 length: 14 residues. The CDR3: CASSEVGLNYEQYF. The CDR3 DNA reads as TGTGCCAGCTCGGAAGTGGGACTAAACTACGAGCAGTACTTC.

This clone was found once. The V gene is TRBV30, the J gene TRBJ2-1, with 8 bases matching TRBD2. J lost 0 bases, V lost 4 bases, and 2 bases had no gene match. Germline-derived CDR1 and CDR2 are GTSNPN and SVGIG (reference sequence). The length of the CDR3 is 14 residues. The CDR3 here is CAWNSGSSYNEQFF. The CDR3 DNA is TGTGCCTGGAACAGCGGGAGCTCCTACAATGAGCAGTTCTTC.

The V gene is TRBV6-5, the J gene TRBJ2-1; 8 nucleotides line up with TRBD1. V was clipped by 6 bases and J by 3 bases; unmatched bases: 7. The CDR3 runs to 15 residues. From germline, CDR1 is MNHEY and CDR2 SVGAGI. The CDR3 DNA reads as TGTGCCAGCAGGCAAACAGGGGGTGGCTACAATGAGCAGTTCTTC. This codes for CASRQTGGGYNEQFF.

The rearrangement uses TRBV7-9 and TRBJ2-5, with a weak D call TRBD1 (5 bases). Germline values: CDR1 SEHNR, CDR2 FQNEAQ (reference sequence). There are 14 residues in the CDR3. V was clipped by 5 bases and J by 2 bases, with 12 bases between them. The CDR3 DNA is TGTGCCAGCAGCGTTGACAGCGAACAAGAGACCCAGTACTTC. Its protein is CASSVDSEQETQYF.

J is TRBJ1-2 and V is TRBV20-1, with D maybe TRBD1 (6 bases). The V end was cut by 5 bases, the J end by 7 bases, with 8 bases between. This CDR3 comprises 10 residues. Per the germline V gene, CDR1 is DFQATT and CDR2 is SNEGSKA (reference sequence). In nucleotides, the CDR3 is TGCAGTGCTCACAGGGTTGGCTACACCTTC. Its translation is CSAHRVGYTF.

This clone occurred a few times. The chain has TRBV19 and TRBJ2-1; D is uncertain. Per germline, CDR1 LNHDA and CDR2 SQIVND (reference sequence). The CDR3 loop spans 15 amino acids. Trimming removed 4 bases at V and 1 base at J, with 11 bases between. CDR3 DNA sequence: TGTGCCAGTAGTAGCCCTGGAGCTTCCTACAATGAGCAGTTCTTC. It translates to CASSSPGASYNEQFF.